This TCR beta chain was captured by sequencing in a study of T cell responses to AZD1222 COVID-19 vaccine. CDR3 length equals 15 residues. The V end lost 0 bases, the J end lost 5 bases, and 11 bases lay between the germline ends. The germline V gene encodes CDR1 SEHNR and CDR2 FQNEAQ (reference sequence). Generated by immunoSEQ multiplex PCR, the TCRdb table keeps only in-frame clones and is missing some. The table shows under 150,000 clones, with 65% to 90% occurring only once. Second-dose schedules of about 4 or about 12 weeks were combined. Sequenced here: peripheral blood, sampled 28 days after the second AZD1222 dose. The V gene is TRBV7-9, the J gene TRBJ2-1, with D hard to call. The sequence was obtained from an adult who received the AZD1222 COVID-19 vaccine. This chain's CDR3 is CASSLAKGIDNEQFF. The CDR3 nucleotides read TGTGCCAGCAGCTTAGCGAAGGGAATTGACAATGAGCAGTTCTTC. The full variable domain, rest sourced from reference TRBV7-9 and TRBJ2-1, is DTGVSQNPRHKITKRGQNVTFRCDPISEHNRLYWYRQTLGQGPEFLTYFQNEAQLEKSRLLSDRFSAERPKGSFSTLEIQRTEQGDSAMYLCASSLAKGIDNEQFFGPGTRLTVL.